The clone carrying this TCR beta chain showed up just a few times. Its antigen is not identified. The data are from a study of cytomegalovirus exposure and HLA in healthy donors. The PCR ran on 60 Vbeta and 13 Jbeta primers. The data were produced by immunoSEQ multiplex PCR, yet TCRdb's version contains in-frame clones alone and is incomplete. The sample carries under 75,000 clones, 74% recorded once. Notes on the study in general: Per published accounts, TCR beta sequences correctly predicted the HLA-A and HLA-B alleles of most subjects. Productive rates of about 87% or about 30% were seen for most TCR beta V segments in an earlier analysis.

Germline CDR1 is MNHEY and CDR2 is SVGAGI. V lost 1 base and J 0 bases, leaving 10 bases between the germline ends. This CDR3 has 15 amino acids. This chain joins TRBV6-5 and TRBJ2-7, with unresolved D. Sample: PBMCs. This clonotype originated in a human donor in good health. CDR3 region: CASSYFAGSSYEQYF. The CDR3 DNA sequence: TGTGCCAGCAGTTACTTTGCAGGAAGCTCCTACGAGCAGTACTTC.